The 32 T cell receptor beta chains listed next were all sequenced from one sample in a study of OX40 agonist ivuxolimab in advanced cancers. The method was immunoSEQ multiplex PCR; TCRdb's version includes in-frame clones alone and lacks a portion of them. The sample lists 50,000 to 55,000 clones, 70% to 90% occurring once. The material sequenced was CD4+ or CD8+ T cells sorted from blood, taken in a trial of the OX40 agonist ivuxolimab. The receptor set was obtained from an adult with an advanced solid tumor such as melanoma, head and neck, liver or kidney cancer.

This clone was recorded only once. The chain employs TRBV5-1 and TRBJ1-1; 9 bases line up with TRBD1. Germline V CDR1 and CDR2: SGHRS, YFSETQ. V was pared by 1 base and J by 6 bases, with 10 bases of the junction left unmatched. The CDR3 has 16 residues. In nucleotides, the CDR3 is TGCGCCAGCAGCTTGACCGGGACAGGGTTTAACTCTGAAGCTTTCTTT. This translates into CASSLTGTGFNSEAFF.

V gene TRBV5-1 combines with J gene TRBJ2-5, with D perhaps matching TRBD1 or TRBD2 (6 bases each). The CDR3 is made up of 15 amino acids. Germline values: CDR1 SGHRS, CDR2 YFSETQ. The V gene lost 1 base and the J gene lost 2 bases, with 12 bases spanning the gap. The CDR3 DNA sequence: TGCGCCAGCAGCTTGATTAGGGGGGAGCAAGAGACCCAGTACTTC. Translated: CASSLIRGEQETQYF. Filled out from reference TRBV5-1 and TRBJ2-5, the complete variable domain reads KAGVTQTPRYLIKTRGQQVTLSCSPISGHRSVSWYQQTPGQGLQFLFEYFSETQRNKGNFPGRFSGRQFSNSRSEMNVSTLELGDSALYLCASSLIRGEQETQYFGPGTRLLVL.

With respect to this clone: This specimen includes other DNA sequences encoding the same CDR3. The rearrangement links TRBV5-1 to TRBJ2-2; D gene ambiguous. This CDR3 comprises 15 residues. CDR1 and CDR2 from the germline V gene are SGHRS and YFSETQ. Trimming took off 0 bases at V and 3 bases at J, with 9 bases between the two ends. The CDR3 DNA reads TGCGCCAGCAGCTTGGAGGGTTCAGACACCGGGGAGCTGTTTTTT. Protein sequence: CASSLEGSDTGELFF.

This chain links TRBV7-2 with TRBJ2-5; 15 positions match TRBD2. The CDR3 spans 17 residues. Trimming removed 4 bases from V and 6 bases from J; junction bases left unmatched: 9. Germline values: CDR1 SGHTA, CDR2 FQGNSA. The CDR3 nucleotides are TGTGCCAGCAGCTCCCTAGGACTAGCGGGGGGGCGGCAGACCCAGTACTTC. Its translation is CASSSLGLAGGRQTQYF.

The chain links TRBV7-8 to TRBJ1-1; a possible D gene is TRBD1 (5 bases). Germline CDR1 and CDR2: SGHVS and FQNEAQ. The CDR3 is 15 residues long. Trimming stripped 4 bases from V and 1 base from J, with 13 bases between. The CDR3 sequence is CASSSRRGSNTEAFF. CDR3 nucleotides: TGTGCCAGCAGCTCCCGGCGGGGGTCGAACACTGAAGCTTTCTTT.

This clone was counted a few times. The CDR3 nucleotides read TGTGCCAGCAGCTCGGGACTAGCGGGGGTGCGGGAGACCCAGTACTTC. Protein product: CASSSGLAGVRETQYF. The J gene is TRBJ2-5, the V gene TRBV13; 14 nucleotides agree with TRBD2. The length of the CDR3 is 16 residues. The germline CDR1 and CDR2 sequences are PRHDT and FYEKMQ (reference sequence). V lost 4 bases, J lost 5 bases, and 6 bases stayed unmatched.

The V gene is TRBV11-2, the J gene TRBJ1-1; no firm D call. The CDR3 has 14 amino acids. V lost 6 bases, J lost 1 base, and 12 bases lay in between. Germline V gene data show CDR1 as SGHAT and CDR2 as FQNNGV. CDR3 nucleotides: TGTGCCAGCAGACACCCGGGCCGGAACACTGAAGCTTTCTTT. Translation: CASRHPGRNTEAFF.

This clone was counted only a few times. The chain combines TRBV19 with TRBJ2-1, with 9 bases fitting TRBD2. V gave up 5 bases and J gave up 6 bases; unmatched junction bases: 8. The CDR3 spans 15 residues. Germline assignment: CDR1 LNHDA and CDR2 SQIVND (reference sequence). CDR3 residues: CASSPRGGLSNEQFF. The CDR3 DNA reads TGTGCCAGTAGTCCGCGGGGGGGCTTGAGCAATGAGCAGTTCTTC. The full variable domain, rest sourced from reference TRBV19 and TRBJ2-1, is DGGITQSPKYLFRKEGQNVTLSCEQNLNHDAMYWYRQDPGQGLRLIYYSQIVNDFQKGDIAEGYSVSREKKESFPLTVTSAQKNPTAFYLCASSPRGGLSNEQFFGPGTRLTVL.

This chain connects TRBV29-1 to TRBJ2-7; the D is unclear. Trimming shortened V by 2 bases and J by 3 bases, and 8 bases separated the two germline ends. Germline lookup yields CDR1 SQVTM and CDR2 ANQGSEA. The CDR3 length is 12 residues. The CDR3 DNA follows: TGCAGCGTTGAACGGGCCGGCTACGAGCAGTACTTC. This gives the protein CSVERAGYEQYF.

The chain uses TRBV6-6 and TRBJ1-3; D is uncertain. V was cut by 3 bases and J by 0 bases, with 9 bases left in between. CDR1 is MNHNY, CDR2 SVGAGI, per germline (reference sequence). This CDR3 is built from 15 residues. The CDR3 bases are TGTGCCAGCAGTTATGACGCGTACTCTGGAAACACCATATATTTT. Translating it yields CASSYDAYSGNTIYF.

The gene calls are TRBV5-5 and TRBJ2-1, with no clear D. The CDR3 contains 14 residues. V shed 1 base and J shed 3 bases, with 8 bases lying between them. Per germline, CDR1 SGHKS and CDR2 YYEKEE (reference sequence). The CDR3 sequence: CASSLRLNYNEQFF. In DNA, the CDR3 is TGTGCCAGCAGCTTGAGACTCAACTACAATGAGCAGTTCTTC.

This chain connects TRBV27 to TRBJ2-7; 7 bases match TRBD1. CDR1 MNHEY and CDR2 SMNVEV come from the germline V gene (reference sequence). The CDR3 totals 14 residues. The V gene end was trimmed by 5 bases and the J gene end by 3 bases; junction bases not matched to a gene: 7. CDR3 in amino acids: CASSLLGTVYEQYF. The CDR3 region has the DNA TGTGCCAGCAGTCTCCTCGGGACAGTCTACGAGCAGTACTTC.

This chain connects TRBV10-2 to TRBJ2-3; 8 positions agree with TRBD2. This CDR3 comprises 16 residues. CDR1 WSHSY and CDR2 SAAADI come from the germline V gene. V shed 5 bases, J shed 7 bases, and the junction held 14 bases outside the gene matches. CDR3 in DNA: TGCGCCAGCAGTATGACTCTACAGCGGGGGCAAAATACGCAGTATTTT. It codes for CASSMTLQRGQNTQYF.

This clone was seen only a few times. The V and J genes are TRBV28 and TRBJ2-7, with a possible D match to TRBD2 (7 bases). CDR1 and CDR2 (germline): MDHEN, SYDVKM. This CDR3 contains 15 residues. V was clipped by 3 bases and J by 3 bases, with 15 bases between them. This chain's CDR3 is CASSLPGGRVYEQYF. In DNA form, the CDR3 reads TGTGCCAGCAGTTTGCCGGGGGGCAGAGTCTACGAGCAGTACTTC. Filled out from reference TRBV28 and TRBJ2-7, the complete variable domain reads DVKVTQSSRYLVKRTGEKVFLECVQDMDHENMFWYRQDPGLGLRLIYFSYDVKMKEKGDIPEGYSVSREKKERFSLILESASTNQTSMYLCASSLPGGRVYEQYFGPGTRLTVT.

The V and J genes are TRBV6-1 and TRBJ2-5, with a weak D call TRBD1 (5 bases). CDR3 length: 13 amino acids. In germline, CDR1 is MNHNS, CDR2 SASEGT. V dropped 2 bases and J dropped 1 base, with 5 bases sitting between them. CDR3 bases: TGTGCCAGCAGTGAACAGGGCCAAGAGACCCAGTACTTC. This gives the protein CASSEQGQETQYF.

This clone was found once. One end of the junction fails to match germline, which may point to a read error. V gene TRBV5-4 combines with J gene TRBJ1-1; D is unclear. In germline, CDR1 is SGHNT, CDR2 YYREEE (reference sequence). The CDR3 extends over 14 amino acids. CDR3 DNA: TGTACCAGCAGCTTTTCGACCGGGAACACTGAAGCTTTCTTT. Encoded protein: CTSSFSTGNTEAFF.

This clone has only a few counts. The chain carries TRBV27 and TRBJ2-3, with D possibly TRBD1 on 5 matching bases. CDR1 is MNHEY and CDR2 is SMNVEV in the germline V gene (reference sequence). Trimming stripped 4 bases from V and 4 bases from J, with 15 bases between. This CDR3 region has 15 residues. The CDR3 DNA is TGTGCCAGCAGTTGGACACCCACCACCCCAGATACGCAGTATTTT. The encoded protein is CASSWTPTTPDTQYF.

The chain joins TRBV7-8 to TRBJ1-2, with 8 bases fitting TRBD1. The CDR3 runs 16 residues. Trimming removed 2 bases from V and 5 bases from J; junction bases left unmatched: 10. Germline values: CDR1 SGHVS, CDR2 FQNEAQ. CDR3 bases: TGTGCCAGCAGCTTAACACCCGAGACAGGGGCGTATGGCTACACCTTC. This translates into CASSLTPETGAYGYTF.

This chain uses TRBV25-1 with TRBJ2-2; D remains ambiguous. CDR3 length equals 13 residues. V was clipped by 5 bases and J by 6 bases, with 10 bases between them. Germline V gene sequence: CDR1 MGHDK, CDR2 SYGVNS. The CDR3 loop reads CASSKIGSGELFF. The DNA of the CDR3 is TGTGCCAGCAGTAAAATAGGATCCGGGGAGCTGTTTTTT.

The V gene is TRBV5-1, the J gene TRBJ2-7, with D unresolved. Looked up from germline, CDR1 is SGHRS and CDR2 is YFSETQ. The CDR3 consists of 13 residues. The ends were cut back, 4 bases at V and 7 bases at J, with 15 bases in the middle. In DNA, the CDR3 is TGCGCCAGCAGCCTCGGTCTATCAGAGGAGCAGTACTTC. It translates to CASSLGLSEEQYF.

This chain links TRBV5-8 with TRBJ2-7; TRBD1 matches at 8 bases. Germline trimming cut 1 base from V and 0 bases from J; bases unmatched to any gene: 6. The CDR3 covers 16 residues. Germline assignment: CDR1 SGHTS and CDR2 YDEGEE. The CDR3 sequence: CASSLYRTGPSYEQYF. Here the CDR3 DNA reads TGTGCCAGCAGCTTGTATCGGACAGGGCCCTCCTACGAGCAGTACTTC.

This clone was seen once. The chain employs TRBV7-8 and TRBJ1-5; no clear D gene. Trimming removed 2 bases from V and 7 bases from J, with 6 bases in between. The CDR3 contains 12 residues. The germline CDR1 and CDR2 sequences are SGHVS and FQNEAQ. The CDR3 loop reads CASSLPQQPQHF. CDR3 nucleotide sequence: TGTGCCAGCAGCTTACCCCAACAGCCCCAGCATTTT. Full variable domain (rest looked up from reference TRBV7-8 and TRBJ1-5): GAGVSQSPRYKVAKRGQDVALRCDPISGHVSLFWYQQALGQGPEFLTYFQNEAQLDKSGLPSDRFFAERPEGSVSTLKIQRTQQEDSAVYLCASSLPQQPQHFGDGTRLSIL.

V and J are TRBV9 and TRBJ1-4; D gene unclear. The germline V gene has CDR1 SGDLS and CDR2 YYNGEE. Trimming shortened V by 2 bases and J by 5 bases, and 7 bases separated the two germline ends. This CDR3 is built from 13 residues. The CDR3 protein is CASSVPGNEKLFF. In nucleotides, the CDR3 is TGTGCCAGCAGCGTTCCGGGAAATGAAAAACTGTTTTTT.

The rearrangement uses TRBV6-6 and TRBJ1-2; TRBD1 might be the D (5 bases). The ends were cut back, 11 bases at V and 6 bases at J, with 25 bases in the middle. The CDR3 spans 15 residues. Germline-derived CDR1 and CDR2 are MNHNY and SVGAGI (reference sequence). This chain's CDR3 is CAGKMAGKDTNGYTF. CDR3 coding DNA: TGTGCCGGCAAAATGGCAGGGAAGGATACAAATGGCTACACCTTC.

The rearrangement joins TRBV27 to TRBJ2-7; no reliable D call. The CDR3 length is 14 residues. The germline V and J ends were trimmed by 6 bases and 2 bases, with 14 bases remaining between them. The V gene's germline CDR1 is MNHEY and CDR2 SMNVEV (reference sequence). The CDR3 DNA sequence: TGTGCCAGCAGCCCCGGAAGGTCCGCCTACGAGCAGTACTTC. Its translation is CASSPGRSAYEQYF.

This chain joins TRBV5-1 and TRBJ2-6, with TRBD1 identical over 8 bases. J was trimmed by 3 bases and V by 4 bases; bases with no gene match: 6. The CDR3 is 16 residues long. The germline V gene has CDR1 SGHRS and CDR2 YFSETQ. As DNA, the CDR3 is TGCGCCAGCAGCACGCAGGGGGCACATGGGGCCAACGTCCTGACTTTC. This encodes CASSTQGAHGANVLTF.

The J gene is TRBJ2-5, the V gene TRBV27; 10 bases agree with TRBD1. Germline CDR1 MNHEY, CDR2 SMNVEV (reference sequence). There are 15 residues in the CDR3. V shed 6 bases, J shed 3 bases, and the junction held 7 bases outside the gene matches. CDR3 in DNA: TGTGCCAGCAGCGGGTATGGGACAGGGGAAGAGACCCAGTACTTC. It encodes CASSGYGTGEETQYF.

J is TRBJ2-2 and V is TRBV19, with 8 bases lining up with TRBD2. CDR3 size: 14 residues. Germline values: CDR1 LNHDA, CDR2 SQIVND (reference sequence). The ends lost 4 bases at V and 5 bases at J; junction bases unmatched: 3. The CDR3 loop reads CASSSGGRTGELFF. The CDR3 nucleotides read TGTGCCAGTAGTAGCGGGGGGCGGACCGGGGAGCTGTTTTTT.

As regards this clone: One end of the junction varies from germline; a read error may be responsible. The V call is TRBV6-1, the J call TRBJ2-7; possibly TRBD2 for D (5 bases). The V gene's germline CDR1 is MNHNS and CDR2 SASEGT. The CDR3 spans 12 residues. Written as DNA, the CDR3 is TGTGCCAGCAGTGAATCGTCGAGGGCCTCTCCCTTC. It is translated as CASSESSRASPF.

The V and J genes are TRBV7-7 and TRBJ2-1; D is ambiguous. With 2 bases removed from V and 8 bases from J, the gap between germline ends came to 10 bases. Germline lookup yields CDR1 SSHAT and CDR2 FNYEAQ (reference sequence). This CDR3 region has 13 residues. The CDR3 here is CASSLSPNYEQFF. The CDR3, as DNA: TGTGCCAGCAGCTTATCCCCGAACTATGAGCAGTTCTTC. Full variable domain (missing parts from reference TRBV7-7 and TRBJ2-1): GAGVSQSPRYKVTKRGQDVTLRCDPISSHATLYWYQQALGQGPEFLTYFNYEAQPDKSGLPSDRFSAERPEGSISTLTIQRTEQRDSAMYRCASSLSPNYEQFFGPGTRLTVL.

The CDR3 here is CASSEPGIGYEQYF. CDR3 bases: TGTGCCAGCAGTGAACCAGGGATTGGCTACGAGCAGTACTTC. The J gene is TRBJ2-7, the V gene TRBV25-1; D possibly corresponds to TRBD1 (5 bases). This CDR3 contains 14 residues. V was shortened by 2 bases and J by 3 bases, with 11 bases between the two germline ends. Germline V gene sequence: CDR1 MGHDK, CDR2 SYGVNS.

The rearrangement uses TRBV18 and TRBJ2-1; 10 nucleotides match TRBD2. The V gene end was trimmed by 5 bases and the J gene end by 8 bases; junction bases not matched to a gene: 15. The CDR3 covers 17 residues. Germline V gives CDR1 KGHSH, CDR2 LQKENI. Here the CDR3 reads CASSSYRAGGPVDEQFF. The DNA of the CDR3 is TGTGCCAGCTCATCATACCGAGCGGGGGGGCCCGTCGATGAGCAGTTCTTC.